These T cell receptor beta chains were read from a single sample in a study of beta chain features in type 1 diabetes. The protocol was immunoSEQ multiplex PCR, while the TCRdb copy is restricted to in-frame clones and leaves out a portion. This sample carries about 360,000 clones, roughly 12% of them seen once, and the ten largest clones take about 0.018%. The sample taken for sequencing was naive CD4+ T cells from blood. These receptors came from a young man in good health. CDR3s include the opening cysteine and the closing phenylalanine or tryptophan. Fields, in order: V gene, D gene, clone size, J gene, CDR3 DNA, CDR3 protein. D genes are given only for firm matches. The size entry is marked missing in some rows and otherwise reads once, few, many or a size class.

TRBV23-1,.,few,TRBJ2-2,TGCGCCAGCAGTCAATCTACCAGGGGAGGGACCGGGGAGCTGTTTTTT,CASSQSTRGGTGELFF
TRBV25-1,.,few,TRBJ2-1,TGTGCCAGCAGGCGGCTCAATGAGCAGTTCTTC,CASRRLNEQFF
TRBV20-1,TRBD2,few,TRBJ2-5,TGCAGTGGCGGGAGTCTAGAGACCCAGTACTTC,CSGGSLETQYF
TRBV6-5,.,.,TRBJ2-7,TGTGCCAGCAGTGCGCGGGTAGGGTCCTACGAGCAGTACTTC,CASSARVGSYEQYF
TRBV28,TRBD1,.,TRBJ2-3,TGTGCCAGCAGTTTTAGGACAGGGACGGATACGCAGTATTTT,CASSFRTGTDTQYF
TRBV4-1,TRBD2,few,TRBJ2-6,TGCGCCAGCAGCCTAGCTAGCGGGGGGGCTGCTGGGGCCAACGTCCTGACTTTC,CASSLASGGAAGANVLTF
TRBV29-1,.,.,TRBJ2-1,TGCAGCGTCTCCAGGGGGGTATGGAATGAGCAGTTCTTC,CSVSRGVWNEQFF
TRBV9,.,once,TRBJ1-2,TGTGCCAGCAGCCCACCCCGAAACAGGGCCCATCGCGGCTACACCTTC,CASSPPRNRAHRGYTF
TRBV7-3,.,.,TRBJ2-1,TGTGCCAGCAGCTTAACGCTAGGCTCCTACAATGAGCAGTTCTTC,CASSLTLGSYNEQFF
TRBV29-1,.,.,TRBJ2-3,TGCAGCGTTGCGACTGCGGGGACAGATACGCAGTATTTT,CSVATAGTDTQYF
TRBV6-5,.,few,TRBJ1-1,TGTGCCAGCAGTTACGGGGTCAGGGGAAGGACTGAAGCTTTCTTT,CASSYGVRGRTEAFF
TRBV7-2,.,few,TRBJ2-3,TGTGCCAGCACCACCAACGGAGGCCAAGATACGCAGTATTTT,CASTTNGGQDTQYF
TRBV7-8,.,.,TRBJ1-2,TGTGCCAGCGGGCTAGGGGGGGAATATGGCTACACCTTC,CASGLGGEYGYTF
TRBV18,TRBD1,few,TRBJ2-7,TGTGCCAGCTCGACGACCCCGCCGACAGGGGTCTACGAGCAGTACTTC,CASSTTPPTGVYEQYF
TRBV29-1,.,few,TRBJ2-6,TGCAGCGTCGACATTAGTGGCTCTGGGGCCAACGTCCTGACTTTC,CSVDISGSGANVLTF
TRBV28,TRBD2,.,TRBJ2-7,TGTGCCAGCAGTGGACTACCGGGACTAGCGAGGCACGAGCAGTACTTC,CASSGLPGLARHEQYF
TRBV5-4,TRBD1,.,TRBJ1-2,TGTGCCAGCAGTCCGGACAGGAACTATGGCTACACCTTC,CASSPDRNYGYTF
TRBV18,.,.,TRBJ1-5,TGTGCCAGCTCACCGGAACAGGGATCGGGACAGCCCCAGCATTTT,CASSPEQGSGQPQHF
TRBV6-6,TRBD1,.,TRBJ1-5,TGTGCCAGCAGTCCTAGACAGGGGCCTAGCAATCAGCCCCAGCATTTT,CASSPRQGPSNQPQHF
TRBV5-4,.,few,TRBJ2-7,TGTGCCAGCAGCTTCATCTCGGGCGAGCAGTACTTC,CASSFISGEQYF
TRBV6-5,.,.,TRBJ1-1,TGTGCCAGCAGTTATACAGGGTTGAACACTGAAGCTTTCTTT,CASSYTGLNTEAFF
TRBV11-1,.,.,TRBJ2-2,TGTGCCAGCAGCTCGGCGAACACCGGGGAGCTGTTTTTT,CASSSANTGELFF
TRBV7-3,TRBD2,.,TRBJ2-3,TGTGCCAGCAGCTTACTAGCGGGAGGGGCAGATACGCAGTATTTT,CASSLLAGGADTQYF
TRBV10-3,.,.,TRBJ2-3,TGTGCCATCAGTCGGGACACAAGCACAGATACGCAGTATTTT,CAISRDTSTDTQYF
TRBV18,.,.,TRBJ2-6,TGTGCCAGCTCACCCGCAAGGGACACTGGGGCCAACGTCCTGACTTTC,CASSPARDTGANVLTF
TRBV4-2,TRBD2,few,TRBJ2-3,TGTGCCAGCAGCCAATTTGGGACCGCGGGGGCGCAGTATTTT,CASSQFGTAGAQYF
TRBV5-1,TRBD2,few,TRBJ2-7,TGCGCCAGCAGCCTAGGGACTAGCGAGTACGAGCAGTACTTC,CASSLGTSEYEQYF
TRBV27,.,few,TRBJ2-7,TGTGCCAGCAGTACCGAAAGCGGGACATGGACCTACGAGCAGTACTTC,CASSTESGTWTYEQYF
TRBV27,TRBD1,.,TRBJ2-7,TGTGCCAGCAGCGCGACCGGGACAGGGCAATACGAGCAGTACTTC,CASSATGTGQYEQYF
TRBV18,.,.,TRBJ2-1,TGTGCCAGCTCACCACCGATTTGGGAGAATGAGCAGTTCTTC,CASSPPIWENEQFF
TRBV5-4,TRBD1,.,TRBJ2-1,TGTGCCAGCAGCTTGGTTGGACAGGGGATAAATGAGCAGTTCTTC,CASSLVGQGINEQFF
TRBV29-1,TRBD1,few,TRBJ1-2,TGCAGCGTTACCGACCGACAGGGGGCGAGTAGTGGCTACACCTTC,CSVTDRQGASSGYTF
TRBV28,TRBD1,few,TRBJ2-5,TGTGCCAGCAGTATGACAGGGGCCCAAGAGACCCAGTACTTC,CASSMTGAQETQYF
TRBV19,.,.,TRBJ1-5,TGTGCCAGTAGTATGACGGGGGGCAGACAGCCCCAGCATTTT,CASSMTGGRQPQHF
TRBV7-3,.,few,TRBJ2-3,TGTGCCAGCAGCCCAAACGGGATTAGCACAGATACGCAGTATTTT,CASSPNGISTDTQYF
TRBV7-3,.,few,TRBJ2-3,TGTGCCAGCAGCCCCAGTTGGACAGATACGCAGTATTTT,CASSPSWTDTQYF
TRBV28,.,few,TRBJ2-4,TGTGCCAGCAGGACAGGACAGCGGTTGAACATTCAGTACTTC,CASRTGQRLNIQYF
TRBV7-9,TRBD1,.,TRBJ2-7,TGTGCCAGCAGCAGGACAGGGACTTATCGGGAGCAGTACTTC,CASSRTGTYREQYF
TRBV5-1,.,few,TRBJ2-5,TGCGCCAGCAGCTTGAGCGAGACCCAGTACTTC,CASSLSETQYF